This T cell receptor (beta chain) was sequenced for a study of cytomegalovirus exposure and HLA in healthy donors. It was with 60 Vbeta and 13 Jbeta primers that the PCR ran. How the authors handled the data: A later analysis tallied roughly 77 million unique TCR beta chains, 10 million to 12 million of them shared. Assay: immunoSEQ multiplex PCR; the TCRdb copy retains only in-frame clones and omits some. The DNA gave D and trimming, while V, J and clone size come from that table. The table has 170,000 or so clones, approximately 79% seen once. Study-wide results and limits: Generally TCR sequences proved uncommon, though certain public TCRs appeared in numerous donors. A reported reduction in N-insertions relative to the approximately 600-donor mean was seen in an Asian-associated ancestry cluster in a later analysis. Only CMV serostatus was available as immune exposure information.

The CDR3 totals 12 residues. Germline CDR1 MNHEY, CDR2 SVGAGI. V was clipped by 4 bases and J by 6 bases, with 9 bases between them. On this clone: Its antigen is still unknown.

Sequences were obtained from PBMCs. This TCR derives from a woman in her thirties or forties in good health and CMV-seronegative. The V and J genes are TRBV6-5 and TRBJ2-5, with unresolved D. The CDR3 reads CASSSERQTQYF. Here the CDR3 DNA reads TGTGCCAGCAGTTCGGAGAGGCAGACCCAGTACTTC.